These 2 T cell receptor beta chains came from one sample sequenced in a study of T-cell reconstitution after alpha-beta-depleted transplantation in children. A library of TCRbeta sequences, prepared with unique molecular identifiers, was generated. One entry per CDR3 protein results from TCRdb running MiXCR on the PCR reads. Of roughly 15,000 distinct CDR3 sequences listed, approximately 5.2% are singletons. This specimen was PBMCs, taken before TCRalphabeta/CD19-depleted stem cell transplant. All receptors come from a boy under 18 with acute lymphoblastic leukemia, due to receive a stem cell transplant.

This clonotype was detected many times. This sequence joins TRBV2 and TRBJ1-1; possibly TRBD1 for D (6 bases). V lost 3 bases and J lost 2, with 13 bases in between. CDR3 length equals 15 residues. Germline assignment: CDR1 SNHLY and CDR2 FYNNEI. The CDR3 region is CASSDQTGFNTEAFF. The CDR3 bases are TGTGCCAGCAGTGACCAGACAGGATTTAACACTGAAGCTTTCTTT.

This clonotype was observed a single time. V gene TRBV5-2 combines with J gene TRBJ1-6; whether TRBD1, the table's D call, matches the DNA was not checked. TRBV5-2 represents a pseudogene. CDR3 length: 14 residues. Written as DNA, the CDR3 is TGTGCCAGGGGCCCCGTGGACGGGTATTCACCCCTCCACTTT. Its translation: CARGPVDGYSPLHF.